Listed below are T cell receptor beta chains from one sample, sequenced in a study of T-cell memory formation after mild COVID-19. TCRdb processed the 5' RACE reads anew with MiXCR; each CDR3 protein has one entry. Here the sample spans about 320,000 distinct CDR3 sequences, around an eighth being singletons. Material: PBMCs or a T cell subset sorted from them (not recorded which). The receptors shown here come from a man aged 18-30 years who had mild COVID-19 (a few samples of this study predate the infection). Cell type and time point are not known. The CDR3 runs from the conserved cysteine through the conserved F or W. The D gene is left open where the match is weak. Not all rows give a size; the values are once, few, many and, for expanded clones, a class.

j_gene | v_gene | d_gene | abundance | CDR3nt | CDR3aa
TRBJ1-2 | TRBV12-3/TRBV12-4 | NA | NA | TGTGCCAGTACAGGTTCCCCTAGGGGCTACACCTTC | CASTGSPRGYTF
TRBJ2-7 | TRBV7-2 | TRBD2 | few | TGTGCCAGCAGCCTTAGCGGGGGGTCGAGCTCCTACGAGCAGTACTTC | CASSLSGGSSSYEQYF
TRBJ2-3 | TRBV6-5 | TRBD2 | few | TGTGCCAGCAGTTCCCGGAGCGGGGGCGGGAATACGCAGTATTTT | CASSSRSGGGNTQYF
TRBJ2-1 | TRBV4-2 | TRBD2 | few | TGTGCCAGCAGCCAAGATTTGCCATATACTAGCGGGAGCTACAATGAGCAGTTCTTC | CASSQDLPYTSGSYNEQFF
TRBJ2-1 | TRBV28 | NA | NA | TGTGCCAGCAGCAGGAGGGGGAGCAATGAGCAGTTCTTC | CASSRRGSNEQFF
TRBJ2-1 | TRBV7-8 | NA | NA | TGTGCCAGCAGCTTGGGGCCTCGGGGGAGCTCCTACAATGAGCAGTTCTTC | CASSLGPRGSSYNEQFF
TRBJ2-2 | TRBV7-9 | NA | NA | TGTGCCAGCACGTGCACGAACACCGGGGAGCTGTTTTTT | CASTCTNTGELFF
TRBJ2-2 | TRBV7-3 | NA | many | TGTGCCAGCAGCCCCGGACAGCACACCGGGGAGCTGTTTTTT | CASSPGQHTGELFF
TRBJ2-6 | TRBV5-4 | TRBD1 | NA | TGTGCCAGCAGCACAGGGGCCTCTGGGGCCAACGTCCTGACTTTC | CASSTGASGANVLTF
TRBJ2-1 | TRBV23-1 | TRBD1 | NA | TGCGCCAGCAGTCCGCCAGGACAGGGGGTCGATGAGCAGTTCTTC | CASSPPGQGVDEQFF
TRBJ2-7 | TRBV12-3/TRBV12-4 | TRBD1 | many | TGTGCCAGCAGTCGGGACAGCTACGAGCAGTACTTC | CASSRDSYEQYF
TRBJ2-1 | TRBV7-6 | TRBD1 | NA | TGTGCCAGCAGCCAGGGACAGTACAATGAGCAGTTCTTC | CASSQGQYNEQFF
TRBJ1-1 | TRBV5-1 | NA | NA | TGCGCCAGCAGCATCGAAATCTCCTCCACTGAAGCTTTCTTT | CASSIEISSTEAFF
TRBJ1-5 | TRBV4-2 | NA | NA | TGTGCCAGCAGCCAAGAATTGGGAGACAACAATCAGCCCCAGCATTTT | CASSQELGDNNQPQHF
TRBJ1-1 | TRBV4-3 | NA | NA | TGCGCCAGCAGCCAAGAAATATGGACCCACACTGAAGCTTTCTTT | CASSQEIWTHTEAFF